A single sample is the source of the 25 T cell receptor beta chains below, sequenced in a study of human CD8 memory T cell subsets. UMI-labeled 5' RACE produced the TCR beta libraries. From the 5' RACE reads, TCRdb lists one entry per CDR3 protein and no DNA. In all, the sample yields about 7,000 distinct CDR3 sequences. Sequenced material: CD8+ stem-like memory T cells (TSCM and TCM) sorted from PBMCs. Stated subset: stem-like memory CD8 T cells (TSTEM), CCR7+ PD-1- TIGIT-. These receptors were taken from a human donor in good health.

This CDR3 reads CASLGRGSGTYNEQFF. The chain links TRBV11-2 to TRBJ2-1; TCRdb calls TRBD2, which cannot be checked without DNA. Germline lookup yields CDR1 SGHAT and CDR2 FQNNGV. This CDR3 is 16 amino acids long.

The chain recombines TRBV4-2 with TRBJ2-7; TCRdb's D gene call, TRBD2, goes unchecked for lack of DNA. The germline CDR1 and CDR2 sequences are LGHNA and YNFKEQ. This CDR3 is built from 15 residues. This CDR3 is CASSQETSGSYEQYF.

J is TRBJ2-7 and V is TRBV21-1; TCRdb selects TRBD2, and the lack of DNA leaves this call unchecked. TRBV21-1 corresponds to a pseudogene. CDR3 size: 14 residues. The chain's CDR3 is CASSIVPSGRTQYF.

The chain employs TRBV6-5 and TRBJ1-2; TCRdb reports TRBD1, a call that lacks DNA to check it against. CDR3 length: 15 amino acids. CDR1 is MNHEY and CDR2 is SVGAGI in the germline V gene. CDR3 residues: CASTPLLTGGSGYTF.

CDR3 amino acids: CASSQELGGYGYTF. The chain combines TRBV4-1 with TRBJ1-2. Germline CDR1 is MGHRA and CDR2 is YSYEKL. The CDR3 totals 14 residues.

This chain joins TRBV12-3 or TRBV12-4 and TRBJ1-2. The CDR3 runs to 14 residues. CDR3 residues: CASTVGGPFYGYTF.

The chain combines TRBV5-1 with TRBJ2-7; the TCRdb call, TRBD1, lacks DNA for checking. The length of the CDR3 is 13 residues. Germline assignment: CDR1 SGHRS and CDR2 YFSETQ. The CDR3 region is CASSFEQGNEQYF.

This sequence joins TRBV20-1 and TRBJ2-7; the D call of TRBD2 rests on TCRdb alone, since no DNA is present to check it. This CDR3 has 15 residues. Germline loops: CDR1 DFQATT, CDR2 SNEGSKA (reference sequence). The CDR3 protein is CSARTSGSVGYEQYF.

This chain links TRBV29-1 with TRBJ1-1. This CDR3 contains 13 residues. Germline-derived CDR1 and CDR2 are SQVTM and ANQGSEA. The CDR3 sequence is CSVDERANTEAFF.

The genes are TRBV4-3 and TRBJ2-5; TCRdb's D call, TRBD2, is unchecked because there is no DNA. This CDR3 is 13 amino acids long. Germline-derived CDR1 and CDR2 are LGHNA and YSLEER. The CDR3 loop is CASSQGLQETQYF.

The V gene is TRBV6-2 or TRBV6-3, the J gene TRBJ2-7; without DNA, the TCRdb call of TRBD1 cannot be checked. This CDR3 has 11 residues. From germline, CDR1 is MNHEY and CDR2 SVGEGT. The chain's CDR3 is CASSYGGEQYF.

The rearrangement uses TRBV19 and TRBJ2-1. The CDR3 is made up of 13 amino acids. The germline gives CDR1 LNHDA, CDR2 SQIVND (reference sequence). CDR3 loop: CASSIILYNEQFF.

CDR3 sequence reads: CSALEPVRVDTQYF. The gene calls are TRBV20-1 and TRBJ2-3; the TCRdb call, TRBD2, lacks DNA for checking. Germline V lookup: CDR1 DFQATT, CDR2 SNEGSKA (reference sequence). The CDR3 covers 14 residues.

This clonotype is labeled medium-sized (0.01 to 0.1%) based on frequency. The V and J genes are TRBV9 and TRBJ1-1. The CDR3 totals 16 residues. Germline CDR1 and CDR2: SGDLS and YYNGEE. The CDR3 region is CASSPPLGVLNTEAFF.

The rearrangement uses TRBV20-1 and TRBJ2-7; TCRdb returns TRBD2, unconfirmable since there is no DNA. This CDR3 comprises 15 residues. Per the germline V gene, CDR1 is DFQATT and CDR2 is SNEGSKA (reference sequence). CDR3 loop: CSARLTEGLAYEQYF.

V is TRBV12-3 or TRBV12-4 and J is TRBJ2-7; the TCRdb call, TRBD1, lacks DNA for checking. The CDR3 is 15 amino acids. CDR3 in amino acids: CASSPPGTGTYEQYF.

Frequency places this clonotype as large. This CDR3 is CSANLLGEMREAFF. This chain connects TRBV20-1 to TRBJ1-1. The germline V gene encodes CDR1 DFQATT and CDR2 SNEGSKA (reference sequence). The CDR3 covers 14 residues.

The genes are TRBV7-9 and TRBJ2-5. CDR1 SEHNR and CDR2 FQNEAQ come from the germline V gene (reference sequence). This CDR3 spans 11 amino acids. CDR3 residues: CASSLGQPQYF. Complete variable domain (other parts from reference TRBV7-9 and TRBJ2-5): DTGVSQNPRHKITKRGQNVTFRCDPISEHNRLYWYRQTLGQGPEFLTYFQNEAQLEKSRLLSDRFSAERPKGSFSTLEIQRTEQGDSAMYLCASSLGQPQYFGPGTRLLVL.

The chain recombines TRBV7-9 with TRBJ2-7; the TCRdb D gene call, TRBD2, has no DNA to confirm it. CDR1 is SEHNR, CDR2 FQNEAQ, per germline (reference sequence). This CDR3 is 13 amino acids long. The CDR3 reads CASSPAALGEQYF.

The chain recombines TRBV4-1 with TRBJ1-2; TCRdb's D call of TRBD1 is untestable without DNA. The CDR3 sequence is 15 residues long. In germline, CDR1 is MGHRA, CDR2 YSYEKL. The CDR3 loop reads CASSQVTDRDYGYTF.

The V call is TRBV6-4, the J call TRBJ2-2; TCRdb names TRBD1, which stays unverified in the absence of DNA. This CDR3 region has 13 residues. CDR1 and CDR2 from the germline V gene are MRHNA and SNTAGT. The CDR3 loop reads CASSEGDTGELFF.

The rearrangement joins TRBV27 to TRBJ2-7; the TCRdb D gene call, TRBD2, has no DNA to confirm it. Germline lookup yields CDR1 MNHEY and CDR2 SMNVEV (reference sequence). The CDR3 consists of 15 residues. This chain's CDR3 is CASSLTSGPEYEQYF.

This chain joins TRBV20-1 and TRBJ2-7; absent DNA, TCRdb's TRBD1 call cannot be checked. Germline V lookup: CDR1 DFQATT, CDR2 SNEGSKA (reference sequence). This CDR3 spans 14 amino acids. CDR3 region: CSARATDSTYEQYF.

The chain recombines TRBV11-2 with TRBJ2-7; TCRdb names TRBD1, which stays unverified in the absence of DNA. The CDR3 spans 13 residues. CDR1 and CDR2 (germline): SGHAT, FQNNGV. This CDR3 is CASSTGHPMEQYF.

The chain has TRBV3-1 and TRBJ1-2. This CDR3 is built from 12 residues. CDR1 is LGHDT and CDR2 is YNNKEL in the germline V gene (reference sequence). CDR3 loop: CASSQDLRGYTF.